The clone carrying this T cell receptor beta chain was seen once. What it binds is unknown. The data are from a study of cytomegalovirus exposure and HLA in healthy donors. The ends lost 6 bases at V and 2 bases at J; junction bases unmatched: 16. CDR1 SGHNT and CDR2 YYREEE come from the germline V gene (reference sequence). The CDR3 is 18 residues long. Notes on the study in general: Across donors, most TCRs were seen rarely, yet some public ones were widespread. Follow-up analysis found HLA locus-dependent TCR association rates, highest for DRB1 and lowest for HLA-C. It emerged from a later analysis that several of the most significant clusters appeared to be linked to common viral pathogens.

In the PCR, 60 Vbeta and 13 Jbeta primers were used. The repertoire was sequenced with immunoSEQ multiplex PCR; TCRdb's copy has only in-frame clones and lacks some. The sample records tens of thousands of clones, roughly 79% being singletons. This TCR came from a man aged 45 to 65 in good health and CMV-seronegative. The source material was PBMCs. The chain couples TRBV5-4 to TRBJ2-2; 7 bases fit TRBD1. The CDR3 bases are TGTGCCAGCACCTGGGGCAGGGGGATACCAACCAACACCGGGGAGCTGTTTTTT. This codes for CASTWGRGIPTNTGELFF.